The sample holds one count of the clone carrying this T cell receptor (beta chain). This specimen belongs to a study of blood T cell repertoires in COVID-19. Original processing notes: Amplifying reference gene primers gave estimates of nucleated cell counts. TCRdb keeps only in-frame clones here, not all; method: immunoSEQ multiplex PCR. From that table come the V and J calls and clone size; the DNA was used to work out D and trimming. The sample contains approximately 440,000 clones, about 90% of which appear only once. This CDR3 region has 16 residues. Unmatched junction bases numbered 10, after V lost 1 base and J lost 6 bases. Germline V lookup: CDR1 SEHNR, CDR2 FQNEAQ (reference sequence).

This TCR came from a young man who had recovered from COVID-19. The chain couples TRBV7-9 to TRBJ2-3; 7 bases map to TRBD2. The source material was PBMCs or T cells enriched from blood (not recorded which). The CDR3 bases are TGTGCCAGCAGCTTAGGTCGGAGCGGGACGGAGGATACGCAGTATTTT. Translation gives CASSLGRSGTEDTQYF.